The text below deals with one TCR beta chain. This receptor's antigen is unknown. No base quality values were provided; no much bigger clone lies one nucleotide off. Participants in the prospective study were aged roughly 18 to 100 years, lived in 24 United States geographic areas, and enrolled through a virtual design. In the prospective study, participants were assigned to cohorts based on the clinical history participants reported in a screening survey and a study questionnaire. Each participant in the prospective study had whole blood, serum and a nasopharyngeal or oropharyngeal swab collected by mobile phlebotomists. Participants in the prospective study had the option to provide additional blood draws and questionnaires over a 2-month period. Prospective study blood samples were shipped either frozen or at room temperature before DNA extraction. The V and J ends are trimmed by 5 bases and 3 bases, leaving 10 bases between them. From cysteine to phenylalanine, the CDR3 is 12 amino acids long. CDR3 DNA is the only sequence kept; it has 36 bases, read in frame from the first base. CDR1 and CDR2 are read off the germline V gene (reference sequence) as GTSNPN and SVGIG.

The data were taken from a study of blood T cell repertoires in COVID-19 (dated by TCRdb to about 2020). General notes on the study: Collaborator samples came from the United States, Italy and Spain and covered acute and convalescent phases of COVID-19. The material from the prospective study consisted of cDNA or gDNA derived from T cells, B-cell-depleted T cells, or PBMCs. The dataset comprised deeply sampled blood TCRbeta repertoires from subjects exposed to, actively infected with, or recovered from COVID-19. The repertoires were made available in a free public database intended to serve as a resource for research on the immune response to SARS-CoV-2. Samples were obtained from the ongoing ImmuneRACE study (first 160 participants) and from 950 to 1,500 subjects provided by 6 global collaborators. A de-identified subject ID, COVID-19 status, age in years and sex were almost always included in the sample metadata. HLA class I and class II types, where available, came from metadata supplied by the sample provider rather than from assay-based typing. Study-wide conclusions, independent of this receptor: How much clinical and demographic metadata was included differed by source and by participant, and the metadata was provided uncurated.

The immunoSEQ Assay, a bias-controlled multiplex PCR, was used to amplify TCRbeta CDR3 regions from genomic DNA. The source study handled its data this way. Nucleated cell counts per sample were estimated from amplification of reference gene primers within the assay. To quantify the absolute abundance of each unique TCRbeta CDR3 rearrangement, sequence reads were collapsed and filtered. For each sample, productive Simpson clonality was calculated by taking the square root of Simpson's diversity index across productive rearrangements. Entries here come from immuneACCESS through TCRdb and include only in-frame sequences with V and J called. Some clones fail to appear in such tables; in the studies checked, an unresolved V gene covers under half of the shortfall, and the cause of the remainder is unknown. That table is the source of V, J and clone size, and D and trimming were worked out from the DNA. Across this sample there are about 200,000 clones, with about 90% seen only once. The ten top clones hold 4% of the sample.

This receptor chain uses TRBV30 and TRBJ1-2; possibly the D gene is TRBD1, per 6 matching bases. The receptor comes from a woman aged 25 to 39 with acute COVID-19. Sequencing used PBMCs or T cells enriched from blood (not recorded which). CDR3 reads: CAWATGYYGYTF. The DNA is as follows: TGTGCCTGGGCCACAGGGTACTATGGCTACACCTTC.